This entry concerns a single TCR beta chain. Grouping used clinical history reported by participants in a survey and questionnaire. Cohort 3 recovered donors had two negative PCRs, clearance, or symptom resolution. This sample stems from a study of blood T cell repertoires in COVID-19. The wider study: Both acute and convalescent COVID-19 samples were obtained from the United States, Italy and Spain. Sample material is recorded as cDNA or gDNA derived from T cells, B-cell-depleted T cells, or PBMCs.

This CDR3 is 11 amino acids long. Germline lookup yields CDR1 LNHDA and CDR2 SQIVND (reference sequence). The V end was cut by 10 bases, the J end by 2 bases, with 8 bases between. This table comes from immunoSEQ multiplex PCR, and its TCRdb copy is limited to in-frame clones, with some not included. Of about 380,000 clones listed, 87% are singletons. The V call is TRBV19, the J call TRBJ2-5; D perhaps matches TRBD1 (5 bases). The sample comprised PBMCs or T cells enriched from blood (not recorded which). The receptor was isolated from a man in his thirties or forties who had recovered from COVID-19. The CDR3 coding sequence is TGTGCCACGCAGGGACAAGAGACCCAGTACTTC. It translates to CATQGQETQYF.